The 23 T cell receptor beta chains below come from one sample, sequenced in a study of blood T cell repertoires in COVID-19. Clones were sequenced by immunoSEQ multiplex PCR, and TCRdb holds only the in-frame ones, with some missing. The sample holds over 150,000 clones, over 80% seen once. The sample comprised peripheral blood. The receptors shown here come from a woman aged 55-70 years with acute or convalescent COVID-19.

This rearrangement joins TRBV5-1 to TRBJ1-6, with TRBD1 as a possible D gene (5 bases). The V end was cut by 0 bases, the J end by 9 bases, with 7 bases between. Germline loops: CDR1 SGHRS, CDR2 YFSETQ. There are 13 residues in the CDR3. CDR3 DNA sequence: TGCGCCAGCAGCTTGGACGGGGGTTCACCCCTCCACTTT. This codes for CASSLDGGSPLHF.

The chain has TRBV9 and TRBJ2-1; TRBD1 matches at 8 bases. Germline CDR1 and CDR2: SGDLS and YYNGEE. V shed 0 bases and J 3 bases; nucleotides not matched to a gene: 5. The CDR3 runs 16 residues. The CDR3 DNA follows: TGTGCCAGCAGCGTAGGGGCAGGGGGCGACTACAATGAGCAGTTCTTC. It specifies CASSVGAGGDYNEQFF.

The chain is built from TRBV6-2 or TRBV6-3 and TRBJ2-5, with 12 bases matching TRBD2. Germline V gene data show CDR1 as MNHEY and CDR2 as SVGEGT. V shed 2 bases, J shed 1 base, and the junction held 2 bases outside the gene matches. The CDR3 totals 16 residues. CDR3: CASSYLAGGIQETQYF. CDR3 in DNA: TGTGCCAGCAGTTACCTAGCGGGGGGGATCCAAGAGACCCAGTACTTC.

This chain links TRBV6-4 with TRBJ2-1; 11 bases are shared with TRBD2. The V and J ends lost 4 bases and 9 bases, in that order; junction bases with no gene match: 5. The germline V gene encodes CDR1 MRHNA and CDR2 SNTAGT. The CDR3 is 14 amino acids. CDR3 sequence: CASSALAGALEQFF. CDR3 nucleotide sequence: TGTGCCAGCAGTGCACTAGCGGGGGCCCTTGAGCAGTTCTTC.

The CDR3 coding sequence is TGTGCCAGCAGCCAAGCTAGCGGGGGGGCCACCGGGGAGCTGTTTTTT. Its translation is CASSQASGGATGELFF. The chain is built from TRBV4-2 and TRBJ2-2, with 12 bases aligning to TRBD2. CDR1 and CDR2 from the germline V gene are LGHNA and YNFKEQ. V lost 1 base and J lost 4; bases outside the gene matches: 1. The CDR3 contains 16 residues.

This clone was recorded only once. This sequence joins TRBV5-1 and TRBJ1-2, with 8 nucleotides matching TRBD1. The CDR3 has 15 residues. The germline gives CDR1 SGHRS, CDR2 YFSETQ. The V gene end was trimmed by 2 bases and the J gene end by 4 bases; junction bases not matched to a gene: 7. In nucleotides, the CDR3 is TGCGCCAGCAGCTTTGAAACAGGGGGATCCTATGGCTACACCTTC. Protein product: CASSFETGGSYGYTF.

This clone was counted a single time. At one end, the junction sequence differs from germline, possibly due to a read error. This rearrangement joins TRBV4-2 to TRBJ1-2, with D perhaps matching TRBD1 (5 bases). The CDR3 contains 12 residues. CDR1 and CDR2 (germline): LGHNA, YNFKEQ. The CDR3 bases are TGTGCCAGCAGCCAAGACTCGACAGAACCCTTCTTC. Its protein product is CASSQDSTEPFF.

The chain recombines TRBV5-5 with TRBJ1-6; TRBD1 aligns across 8 bases. The CDR3 sequence is 15 residues long. The ends lost 2 bases at V and 6 bases at J; junction bases unmatched: 4. Germline V gene data show CDR1 as SGHKS and CDR2 as YYEKEE (reference sequence). In nucleotides, the CDR3 is TGTGCCAGCAGCTTCTGGACAGGGCTTAATTCACCCCTCCACTTT. It specifies CASSFWTGLNSPLHF. The full variable domain, rest sourced from reference TRBV5-5 and TRBJ1-6, is DAGVTQSPTHLIKTRGQQVTLRCSPISGHKSVSWYQQVLGQGPQFIFQYYEKEERGRGNFPDRFSARQFPNYSSELNVNALLLGDSALYLCASSFWTGLNSPLHFGNGTRLTVT.

This clone was counted a single time. V gene TRBV18 combines with J gene TRBJ2-1; D not certain. Germline V lookup: CDR1 KGHSH, CDR2 LQKENI. This CDR3 has 13 amino acids. V lost 3 bases to trimming and J lost 12 bases, with 15 bases between them. For the CDR3, the DNA is TGTGCCAGCTCACCGGAAGCTAGTTCTGTGCAGTTCTTC. Protein: CASSPEASSVQFF. Full variable domain (missing parts from reference TRBV18 and TRBJ2-1): NAGVMQNPRHLVRRRGQEARLRCSPMKGHSHVYWYRQLPEEGLKFMVYLQKENIIDESGMPKERFSAEFPKEGPSILRIQQVVRGDSAAYFCASSPEASSVQFFGPGTRLTVL.

In this sample, this clone turned up once. V is TRBV3-1 (or the pseudogene TRBV3-2) and J is TRBJ2-5; D not resolved. CDR1 is LGHDT, CDR2 YNNKEL, per germline (reference sequence). CDR3 length: 14 amino acids. V was trimmed by 3 bases and J by 1 base, leaving 9 bases between them. The CDR3 loop is CASSQVAGQETQYF. CDR3 DNA: TGTGCCAGCAGCCAGGTAGCCGGCCAAGAGACCCAGTACTTC.

The chain recombines TRBV4-1 with TRBJ1-2; no clear D. Trimming took 0 bases from V and 0 from J, leaving 8 bases between them. Germline V gene sequence: CDR1 MGHRA, CDR2 YSYEKL. The length of the CDR3 is 15 residues. The CDR3: CASSQDSRPNYGYTF. CDR3 DNA: TGCGCCAGCAGCCAAGATTCGCGGCCTAACTATGGCTACACCTTC.

V gene TRBV7-2 combines with J gene TRBJ2-7, with 7 positions matching TRBD2. CDR1 and CDR2 from the germline V gene are SGHTA and FQGNSA. CDR3 length equals 15 residues. J was trimmed by 5 bases and V by 1 base; bases with no gene match: 8. CDR3 DNA sequence: TGTGCCAGCAGCTTAGGTCGAGCGGGGTTAAACGAGCAGTACTTC. Amino acids: CASSLGRAGLNEQYF.

The rearrangement links TRBV18 to TRBJ2-6; D may be TRBD2 (6 bases). The CDR3 sequence is 17 residues long. CDR1 is KGHSH, CDR2 LQKENI, per germline. Trimming cost V 3 bases and J 0 bases, with 12 bases left between them. CDR3 sequence (DNA): TGTGCCAGCTCACCCGGGGGAGCGATCTCTGGGGCCAACGTCCTGACTTTC. This encodes CASSPGGAISGANVLTF.

The chain links TRBV5-1 to TRBJ1-1; the D gene is possibly TRBD1 (6 bases). Germline V CDR1 and CDR2: SGHRS, YFSETQ. This CDR3 is built from 14 residues. Trimming pared 5 bases from V and 1 base from J, leaving 12 bases between. CDR3 nucleotide sequence: TGCGCCAGCAGGACTGGACAGACGAACACTGAAGCTTTCTTT. It translates to CASRTGQTNTEAFF.

This clone came up a few times. The rearrangement links TRBV3-1 (or the pseudogene TRBV3-2) to TRBJ1-2; TRBD1 might be the D (5 bases). Germline V gene data show CDR1 as LGHDT and CDR2 as YNNKEL (reference sequence). The CDR3 consists of 15 residues. V gave up 4 bases and J gave up 0 bases, with 12 bases separating them. CDR3: CASSLARAANYGYTF. CDR3 in DNA: TGTGCCAGCAGCCTAGCCAGGGCGGCTAACTATGGCTACACCTTC.

V is TRBV6-5 and J is TRBJ2-2, with D tentatively TRBD2 (6 bases). V gave up 6 bases and J gave up 2 bases, with 13 bases separating them. Germline CDR1 MNHEY, CDR2 SVGAGI. This CDR3 has 15 residues. The DNA for the CDR3 is TGTGCCAGCAGAGGACCGGGACTCAACACCGGGGAGCTGTTTTTT. As protein: CASRGPGLNTGELFF.

The V call is TRBV5-4, the J call TRBJ2-2; D is undetermined. Trimming removed 4 bases from V and 6 bases from J, with 7 bases in between. This CDR3 is built from 12 residues. Germline CDR1 SGHNT, CDR2 YYREEE (reference sequence). This CDR3 reads CASSRSPGELFF. DNA of the CDR3: TGTGCCAGCAGCCGTAGTCCCGGGGAGCTGTTTTTT.

This clone occurred a few times. The CDR3 reads CASSLFLGGGNYGYTF. CDR3 coding DNA: TGTGCCAGCAGTTTATTTCTAGGGGGCGGTAACTATGGCTACACCTTC. The chain employs TRBV28 and TRBJ1-2, with 7 bases identical to TRBD1. The CDR3 runs to 16 residues. V gave up 1 base and J gave up 1 base; unmatched junction bases: 6. Germline lookup yields CDR1 MDHEN and CDR2 SYDVKM.

The chain employs TRBV5-1 and TRBJ1-2; 9 bases are a match to TRBD1. Trimming took 2 bases from V and 7 from J; bases not matched to a gene: 6. The CDR3 is made up of 14 amino acids. The V gene's germline CDR1 is SGHRS and CDR2 YFSETQ. CDR3 bases: TGCGCCAGCAGCTTCCTACAGGGGGCGGGTGGCTACACCTTC. Translating gives CASSFLQGAGGYTF.

The chain couples TRBV3-1 (or the pseudogene TRBV3-2) to TRBJ2-2; TRBD2 is a possible D gene (6 bases). The V end was cut by 5 bases, the J end by 4 bases, with 23 bases between. CDR1 and CDR2 (germline): LGHDT, YNNKEL (reference sequence). The CDR3 length is 18 residues. The CDR3 coding sequence is TGTGCCAGCAGCAAAAACCTAGCGACCCCCGCGGGCACCGGGGAGCTGTTTTTT. This gives the protein CASSKNLATPAGTGELFF.

The chain has TRBV6-6 and TRBJ1-5; 12 positions agree with TRBD1. V lost 6 bases, J lost 0 bases, and 15 bases stayed unmatched. The CDR3 covers 20 residues. Germline V CDR1 and CDR2: MNHNY, SVGAGI (reference sequence). CDR3 coding DNA: TGTGCCAGCAGCCCCGGGGGGGACAGGGGGCTGTTCGGTAGCAATCAGCCCCAGCATTTT. Translating it yields CASSPGGDRGLFGSNQPQHF.

The chain is built from TRBV5-1 and TRBJ2-3; 10 bases match TRBD2. The V gene's germline CDR1 is SGHRS and CDR2 YFSETQ. V lost 1 base and J lost 2; bases outside the gene matches: 1. The CDR3 runs 15 residues. The CDR3: CASSLTSGTTDTQYF. Written as DNA, the CDR3 is TGCGCCAGCAGCTTGACTAGCGGGACCACAGATACGCAGTATTTT.

The chain uses TRBV5-1 and TRBJ2-3, with D possibly being TRBD1 (6 bases). Deletions cut 0 bases from V and 2 bases from J, with 10 bases between. The length of the CDR3 is 15 residues. Germline values: CDR1 SGHRS, CDR2 YFSETQ. CDR3 sequence (DNA): TGCGCCAGCAGCTTGGCGGGACAACCCACAGATACGCAGTATTTT. Translated: CASSLAGQPTDTQYF.